This paragraph covers one T cell receptor beta chain sequence. What antigen it recognizes has not been identified. No much larger clone is present one base from it, and per-base qualities are unavailable. The sample is drawn from a study of cytomegalovirus exposure and HLA in healthy donors (dated by TCRdb to the late 2010s). For context, the study as a whole: According to an earlier analysis of 587 of the donors, about 179 million T cells yielded approximately 120 million unique TCR beta sequences and about 280 Gb of sequence data. Along with the approximately 650-subject first cohort, a separate validation cohort of over 90 different subjects was used. On average, roughly 200,000 unique TCR beta nucleotide sequences were sequenced per donor among several hundred genotyped donors of the cohort, with about 17% of those sequences being non-productive. Typing coverage varied by locus: 629-630 donors for A, B, C, DRB1 and DQB1; around 560 for DQA1; 606 for DPA1; about 450 for DPB1. To predict cytomegalovirus infection status, the study combined high-throughput TCR immunosequencing, statistical association of individual TCRs with disease status, and machine learning. Using immunosequencing, the study profiled T cell repertoires from some 670 subjects and related those repertoires to cytomegalovirus serostatus. All discovery cohort repertoires had been generated using a single sequencing platform. An early release covering roughly 640 HLA-typed donors comprised approximately 300 gigabases of sequencing data and 85 million to 100 million unique TCR sequences. About five DR-DQ haplotypes were handled as single units for association and clustering, since linkage in the cohort was strong. A later analysis re-analyzed previously published TCR beta repertoires from 650 to 800 donors and added high-resolution HLA genotyping to study TCR occurrence patterns. Donor age, sex, ethnicity and CMV serostatus were compiled together with the repertoire data. Both class I and class II loci were covered by HLA typing, at four-digit resolution. Among the approximately 400 genotyped donors, around 81% belonged to the genetic ancestry cluster associated with self-reported Caucasian donors. The study aimed to test whether cataloging public T cell receptors could reveal signatures of past pathogen exposure. Genome-wide SNP genotypes for about 65% of the 666 donors were used in a later genetic analysis, which treated that subset as a discovery cohort. To decide whether each TCR beta V gene segment behaved as functional or pseudogenic, an earlier analysis of some 600 of the donors relied on high-throughput TCR beta sequencing. In the later analysis, no new phenotypic data were used to find candidate immune exposures; instead, reliance was placed on TCR beta sequences and their occurrence across donors. Here is what the overall study found, with its caveats: A later analysis reported that several top co-occurrence clusters appeared linked to parvovirus B19, influenza, CMV and Epstein-Barr virus. In this cohort, only TCR beta chains were sequenced, and detectable features were limited by the absence of alpha or paired-chain data. According to the authors, the approach could potentially be generalized to other disease states and immunological phenotypes. The presence/absence analyses assumed that sequencing depth was roughly uniform across donors, and that assumption may not be true. The earlier analysis of about 600 of the donors excluded some 15 rarely observed V segments, including chromosome 9 orphons, because counts were too low. Specific HLA alleles were associated with over 15,000 TCR beta sequences at a false discovery rate of 0.05 in a later analysis. V-gene and J-gene trimming of TCR beta chains was associated with a missense DCLRE1C variant in a later genetic analysis, and the association was replicated in an independent cohort. According to a later genetic analysis, donors in an Asian-associated ancestry cluster had fewer N-insertions in productive TCRs than the approximately 650-donor mean. A total of roughly 160 TCR beta chains were listed by the study as associated with cytomegalovirus. A further reported finding was that TCR beta sequences accurately predicted the HLA-A and HLA-B alleles for most subjects in the first cohort. According to a later analysis, most CMV-associated TCR beta chains appeared to be HLA-restricted, and the HLA associations seemed to be driven largely by CMV exposure. When HLA alleles, especially DR and DQ, strongly co-occurred, attributing TCR associations to individual alleles was difficult. HLA typing was unavailable for some donors at each locus, so association tests used only the typed subset. According to a later analysis, TCR association rates differed among HLA loci, with DRB1 alleles showing the most associated TCRs and HLA-C alleles showing the fewest. In a later analysis, HLA-associated TCR beta chains were found to be more clonally expanded and to have lower generation probabilities than equally common non-associated chains. Most TCR sequences were seen in very few donors, while some public TCRs were found in many individuals. CMV serostatus was the only immune exposure information available for the cohort. An earlier analysis of approximately 600 of the donors showed that most TCR beta V segments appeared in productive rearrangements either about 87% or about 30% of the time, which broadly matched IMGT annotations. Some IMGT-functional V segments, including TRBV6-2 and TRBV6-3, could not be distinguished by the 87-base-pair reads and were therefore excluded. In vitro tests confirmed that a few of the cytomegalovirus-associated TCR beta chains recognize cytomegalovirus antigens. Correlated functional status among segregating V segments might be attributable to linkage disequilibrium, but an unknown experimental factor could not be ruled out. A cluster of highly shared sequence variants was judged likely to be a technical artifact of the sequencing pipeline. The classifier was reported to diagnose cytomegalovirus status with high specificity and sensitivity in both the original and validation cohorts.

The cohort consisted of more than 650 healthy bone marrow donors. Cohort members were all nominally healthy when sampled, although unrecorded immune exposures were likely present. The donor tested CMV seropositive and was one of the 289 seropositive cohort members. A peripheral blood sample was provided by each donor, and peripheral blood mononuclear cells were used for TCR beta sequencing. The Qiagen DNeasy Blood Extraction Kit was used to extract genomic DNA from the blood cell samples. From its cysteine to its phenylalanine, the CDR3 spans 14 amino acids. The sequence is cut down to CDR3 DNA, 42 bases in frame from base 1. CDR1 and CDR2, per the germline V gene, are SQVTM and ANQGSEA. V is cut by 5 bases and J by 2 bases, and the space between the germline ends is 16 bases. Library preparation used the immunoSEQ multiplex PCR assay. For the multiplex PCR, a mixture combining 60 forward primers for TCR Vbeta segments and 13 reverse primers for TCR Jbeta segments was used. The CDR3 region of rearranged TCR beta genes was amplified from genomic DNA by a multiplex PCR assay. The amplified TCR beta libraries were sequenced on the Illumina HiSeq System as 87-base-pair reads. As for the original processing: In a later analysis, approximately 74 million unique TCR beta chains were counted across the approximately 640 repertoires, and roughly 11 million of these chains were shared by at least two donors. To remove PCR and sequencing errors, raw reads were error-corrected and collapsed into unique sequences using a nearest-neighbor algorithm that merged closely related sequences. CDR3 sequences were aligned to IMGT reference sequences to assign V, D and J gene segments. Each retained sequence needed at least a six-nucleotide match to both a V gene segment and a J gene segment. Rearrangements were classified as productive when the CDR3 lacked stop codons and remained in frame with V and J, and all other rearrangements were classified as non-productive. CDR3 was defined according to IMGT convention as the region running from the second conserved V-encoded cysteine to the conserved J-encoded phenylalanine. In an earlier analysis of 500 to 650 of the donors, sequences lacking an unambiguous match to a single V gene segment were excluded. In an earlier analysis of several hundred of the donors, V segments were called functional above 56.7% productive rearrangements and were called segregating when the between-donor standard deviation exceeded 5%. A statistical classification framework was built to diagnose cytomegalovirus status from the catalog of TCR beta chain sequences. In a later analysis, V and J genes were assigned by comparing TCR nucleotide sequences against IMGT/GENE-DB human TR gene sequences. In a later analysis, CDR3 sequences and most-parsimonious VDJ recombination scenarios were assigned using the TCRdist pipeline. In a later analysis, each TCR beta chain was defined by its CDR3 amino acid sequence together with its V-gene family, and reads without a unique V-gene family were excluded. A later analysis removed 592 highly shared, low-generation-probability nucleotide sequences to deal with suspected cross-contamination and a sequencing artifact. For each public chain, a later analysis derived a clonal expansion index from normalized ranks of inferred template counts within each repertoire. Generation probabilities in a later analysis came from a VDJ recombination model fitted to out-of-frame rearrangements, and those results were checked against IGoR. In a later analysis, TCR-TCR, TCR-HLA and TCR-CMV co-occurrence was scored with hypergeometric tests, and a repertoire-size bias correction was applied to TCR pairs. A later analysis estimated false discovery rates by permuting HLA or CMV assignments 20 times. In a later analysis, co-occurring TCRs were grouped using DBSCAN, with TCRdist sequence similarity added in when clustering inside HLA-allele-positive subsets. Co-occurrence clustering excluded repertoires with fewer than 30,000 or more than 120,000 public chains, plus five with anomalous nucleotide sharing. TCRdb mirrors the immuneACCESS table, restricted to in-frame sequences. Some clones are absent from its copies; in checked studies, under half trace to an unresolved V gene, and the reason for the others is unknown. V and J calls and clone size follow that table, whereas D and trimming were derived from the DNA. The sample table contains more than 95,000 clones; only one count was recorded for roughly 75% of them. About a tenth of the sample comes from the top ten.

What was sequenced was PBMCs. The source of this sequence is a man aged 25-40 years in good health and CMV-seropositive. The chain is made from TRBV29-1 and TRBJ2-7, and perhaps TRBD2 as D gene, on 6 matching bases. The DNA reads as follows: TGCAGCGTTTGGGGGGAAATTTCCCCCTACGAGCAGTACTTC. Its amino acids are CSVWGEISPYEQYF.